The clone carrying this TCR beta chain was seen many times. Its target is not known. The germline gives CDR1 LNHDA, CDR2 SQIVND (reference sequence). V was pared by 4 bases and J by 7 bases, with 11 bases between. The CDR3 has 13 amino acids. This record belongs to a study of T cells after posttransplantation cyclophosphamide. Study-wide results and caveats: Recipient CMV seropositivity and CMV reactivation strongly tracked TRB clonality. Later blood repertoires were often dominated by clones from the donor CD8+ memory compartment.

Cyclophosphamide on days +3 and +4 followed busulfan-fludarabine conditioning and a marrow graft. Sequenced by immunoSEQ multiplex PCR; TCRdb stores in-frame clones only, minus some. This sample carries about 15,000 clones, none of them present only once. This clonotype was sampled from a female patient between 40 and 50 years old who received an allogeneic stem cell transplant from a related donor, was CMV-positive, and had no GVHD. Some T cells may be the graft donor's. V is TRBV19 and J is TRBJ2-1; possible D gene TRBD2, 5 bases. Sequencing was performed on PBMCs, taken around 1,100 days after allogeneic stem cell transplant with posttransplant cyclophosphamide. Written as DNA, the CDR3 is TGTGCCAGTAGTAGTACTAGACGGAATGAGCAGTTCTTC. Protein: CASSSTRRNEQFF.